Listed below are T cell receptor beta chains from one sample, sequenced in a study of T cell changes during pregnancy in multiple sclerosis. Using immunoSEQ multiplex PCR, the repertoire was profiled, and TCRdb retains in-frame clones only, with some absent. This sample has roughly 70,000 clones, with over 80% found just once. Sequenced here: peripheral blood, sampled in the third trimester of pregnancy. These TCRs come from a female donor in good health, enrolled as a control in a pregnancy study. The CDR3 runs from the conserved cysteine through the conserved F or W. Clone size is not always given. Where it is, it says once, few, many or a class for expanded clones.

V	size	CDR3
TRBV5-4	NA	CASSLGGLGQGPDTQYF
TRBV7-8	NA	CASSFVVSGTDTQYF
TRBV5-1	NA	CASSLEQSYEQYF
TRBV6-6	NA	CASSFGGAQDTQYF
TRBV2	NA	CASSVNWGINSPLHF
TRBV28	once	CASSPRGTGPETQYF
TRBV27	NA	CASSFGGQPYEQYF
TRBV7-9	NA	CASSRGTGGETQYF
TRBV29-1	NA	CSVEGDTYEQYF
TRBV28	NA	CASVGHEQYF
TRBV10-3	NA	CAISDGLAGAGELFF
TRBV25-1	NA	CASSINRGFPYEQYF
TRBV6-6	NA	CASSYSGQGPTGELFF
TRBV4-1	NA	CASSTADSGNQPQHF
TRBV15	once	CATSRDLLGTEAFF
TRBV5-6	once	CASSFRAGEDTQYF
TRBV11-2	NA	CASSSPQGLLAKNIQYF
TRBV28	once	CASTSGPPYEQYF
TRBV5-1	NA	CASNLGEGLGEQFF
TRBV2	NA	CASSEERGGKETQYF
TRBV13	NA	CASNHLTADRGELFF
TRBV5-4	NA	CASSVTGGQGKTQYF
TRBV7-2	NA	CASSLVAGERTDTQYF
TRBV19	NA	CASRQQNYGYTF
TRBV6-4	once	CASSEQASGGWNNEQFF
TRBV5-8	NA	CASSLAGTGPSYEQYF
TRBV5-1	NA	CASGDRTSTAGNTIYF
TRBV6-1	NA	CASSPTGWGQPQHF
TRBV29-1	NA	CSPNQDRDPAMNTEAFF
TRBV7-9	NA	CASSFDRVGNTIYF
TRBV10-2	NA	CASSERASTDTQYF
TRBV10-2	NA	CASSDSGWAENIQYF
TRBV15	few	CATSRGQGWETQYF
TRBV2	NA	CASRGPTGPYNEQFF
TRBV29-1	few	CSVGVQGGEAFF
TRBV4-3	once	CASSQDRRGRRYGYTF
TRBV7-2	NA	CASSQGLAGGNEQYF
TRBV6-6	NA	CASSYRRGLAYEQYF
TRBV4-1	NA	CASSQAGQRGPPLETQYF
TRBV28	NA	CASRNRGANTEAFF
TRBV28	NA	CASSLYGTVLSGANVLTF
TRBV7-8	NA	CASTGGLAVTGSYNEQFF
TRBV5-1	NA	CASSPPGGESPLHF
TRBV28	NA	CASTTSGPLWSVHEQFF
TRBV19	NA	CASTTSGRAGNEQFF
TRBV18	NA	CASSPREGFTGGDYGYTF
TRBV28	NA	CASSLYKSRGETQYF
TRBV7-8	NA	CASRRGQGNSPLHF
TRBV10-2	NA	CASSGGQFSPLHF
TRBV13	NA	CASSLGRGKLIDNEQFF
TRBV7-9	few	CASSLPGDHYGYTF
TRBV19	NA	CASSIDWLANYNEQFF